This is a list of T cell receptor beta chains from one sample in a study of blood T cell repertoires in COVID-19. Clones were read by immunoSEQ multiplex PCR, and TCRdb kept only the in-frame ones, dropping some. In the table there are 130,000 or so clones, 88% of which are singletons. The sequencing input was peripheral blood. The source is a man in his fifties or sixties with acute or convalescent COVID-19. CDR3s include the opening cysteine and the closing phenylalanine or tryptophan. The order of the fields is clone size, D gene, V gene, CDR3 length, J gene, CDR3 DNA, CDR3 protein. D genes are given only for firm matches. A row's size may be missing; if present it is once, few, many or a size class.

size: .
D: .
V: TRBV12-3/TRBV12-4
length: 13
J: TRBJ1-5
DNA: TGTGCCAGCAGCCGGGAGTCTGGCCAGCCCCAGCATTTT
CDR3: CASSRESGQPQHF

size: .
D: .
V: TRBV3-1/TRBV3-2
length: 12
J: TRBJ2-7
DNA: TGTGCCAGCAGCCAGACTGGTAACGAGCAGTACTTC
CDR3: CASSQTGNEQYF

size: .
D: TRBD2
V: TRBV11-2
length: 14
J: TRBJ2-1
DNA: TGTGCCAGCAGGATAGCGGGGGGCGTTTATGAGCAGTTCTTC
CDR3: CASRIAGGVYEQFF

size: .
D: .
V: TRBV5-5
length: 14
J: TRBJ1-1
DNA: TGTGCCAGCAGCTTGGTGCCAGGGGAACCTGAAGCTTTCTTT
CDR3: CASSLVPGEPEAFF

size: .
D: .
V: TRBV7-2
length: 13
J: TRBJ1-2
DNA: TGTGCCAGCAGCTCAAACACGGCGGGTGGCTACACCTTC
CDR3: CASSSNTAGGYTF

size: .
D: TRBD1
V: TRBV5-6
length: 15
J: TRBJ1-1
DNA: TGTGCCAGCAGCTTCTTGGACAGGGAGAACACTGAAGCTTTCTTT
CDR3: CASSFLDRENTEAFF

size: .
D: .
V: TRBV29-1
length: 15
J: TRBJ2-3
DNA: TGCAGCGTTGAAGATAGGGCCAGGGGTTTGGATACGCAGTATTTT
CDR3: CSVEDRARGLDTQYF

size: once
D: .
V: TRBV9
length: 15
J: TRBJ1-3
DNA: TGTGCCAGCAGCGTATCAGGGTACTCTGGAAACACCATATATTTT
CDR3: CASSVSGYSGNTIYF

size: .
D: .
V: TRBV19
length: 13
J: TRBJ1-3
DNA: TGTGCCAGTTCGAGAGGCCCTGGAAACACCATATATTTT
CDR3: CASSRGPGNTIYF

size: .
D: .
V: TRBV4-1
length: 17
J: TRBJ1-1
DNA: TGCGCCAGCAGCCGGGGCGAATGGCAGTCCATGAACACTGAAGCTTTCTTT
CDR3: CASSRGEWQSMNTEAFF